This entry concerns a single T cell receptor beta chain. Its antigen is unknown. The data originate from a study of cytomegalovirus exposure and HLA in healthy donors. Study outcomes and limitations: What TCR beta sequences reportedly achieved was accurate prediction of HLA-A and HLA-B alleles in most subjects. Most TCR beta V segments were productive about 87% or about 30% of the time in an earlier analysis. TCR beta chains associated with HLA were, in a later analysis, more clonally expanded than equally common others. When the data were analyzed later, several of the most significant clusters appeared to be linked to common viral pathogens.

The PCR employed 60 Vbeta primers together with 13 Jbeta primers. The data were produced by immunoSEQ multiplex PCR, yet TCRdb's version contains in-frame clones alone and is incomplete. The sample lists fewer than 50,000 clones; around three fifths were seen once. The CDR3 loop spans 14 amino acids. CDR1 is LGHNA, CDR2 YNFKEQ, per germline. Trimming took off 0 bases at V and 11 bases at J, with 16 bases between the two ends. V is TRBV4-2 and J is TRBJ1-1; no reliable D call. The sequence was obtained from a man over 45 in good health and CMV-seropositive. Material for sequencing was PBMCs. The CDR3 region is CASSQDRGYLRAFF. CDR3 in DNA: TGTGCCAGCAGCCAAGACCGAGGGTACCTTCGGGCTTTCTTT.